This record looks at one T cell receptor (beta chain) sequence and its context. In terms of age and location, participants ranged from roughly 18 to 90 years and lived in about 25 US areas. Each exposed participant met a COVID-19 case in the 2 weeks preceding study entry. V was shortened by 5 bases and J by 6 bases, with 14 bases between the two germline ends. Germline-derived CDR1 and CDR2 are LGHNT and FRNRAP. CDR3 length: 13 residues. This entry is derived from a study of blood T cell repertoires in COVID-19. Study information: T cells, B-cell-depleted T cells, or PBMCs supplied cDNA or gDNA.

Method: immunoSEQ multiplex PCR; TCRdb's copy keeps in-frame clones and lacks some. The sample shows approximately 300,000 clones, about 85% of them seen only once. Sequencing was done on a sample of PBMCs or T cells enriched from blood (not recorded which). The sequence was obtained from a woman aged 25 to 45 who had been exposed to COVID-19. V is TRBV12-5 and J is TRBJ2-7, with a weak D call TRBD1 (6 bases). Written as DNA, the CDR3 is TGTGCTAGTGGTGACGACAGGAGCCCCGAGCAGTACTTC. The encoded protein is CASGDDRSPEQYF.